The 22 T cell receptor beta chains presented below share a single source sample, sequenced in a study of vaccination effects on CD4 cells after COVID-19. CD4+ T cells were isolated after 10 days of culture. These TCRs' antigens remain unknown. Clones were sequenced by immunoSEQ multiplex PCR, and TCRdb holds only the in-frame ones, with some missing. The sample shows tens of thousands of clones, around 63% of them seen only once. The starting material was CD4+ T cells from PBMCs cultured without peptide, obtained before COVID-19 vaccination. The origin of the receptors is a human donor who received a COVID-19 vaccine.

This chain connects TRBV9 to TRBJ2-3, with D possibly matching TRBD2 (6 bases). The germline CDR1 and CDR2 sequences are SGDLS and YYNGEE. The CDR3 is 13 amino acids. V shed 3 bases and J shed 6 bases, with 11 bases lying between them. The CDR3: CASSDVGGDTQYF. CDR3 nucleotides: TGTGCCAGCAGCGACGTCGGGGGTGATACGCAGTATTTT.

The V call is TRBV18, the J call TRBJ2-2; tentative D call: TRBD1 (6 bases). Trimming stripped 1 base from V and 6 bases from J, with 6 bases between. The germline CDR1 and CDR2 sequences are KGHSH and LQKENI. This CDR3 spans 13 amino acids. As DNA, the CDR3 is TGTGCCAGCTCACCACAGGGGGCCGGGGAGCTGTTTTTT. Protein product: CASSPQGAGELFF.

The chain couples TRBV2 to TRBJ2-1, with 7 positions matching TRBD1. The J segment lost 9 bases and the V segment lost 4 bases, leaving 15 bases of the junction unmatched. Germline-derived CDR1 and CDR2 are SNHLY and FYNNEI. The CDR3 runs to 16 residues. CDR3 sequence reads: CASSVQGGAMIGEQFF. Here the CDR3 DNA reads TGTGCCAGCAGTGTGCAAGGGGGCGCGATGATCGGTGAGCAGTTCTTC.

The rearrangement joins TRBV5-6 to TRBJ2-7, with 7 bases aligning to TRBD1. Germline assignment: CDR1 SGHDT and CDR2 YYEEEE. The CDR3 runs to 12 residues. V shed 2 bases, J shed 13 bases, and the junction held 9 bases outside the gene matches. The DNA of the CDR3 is TGTGCCAGCAGCTTTCTTCAGGGGGTCTACTACTTC. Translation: CASSFLQGVYYF.

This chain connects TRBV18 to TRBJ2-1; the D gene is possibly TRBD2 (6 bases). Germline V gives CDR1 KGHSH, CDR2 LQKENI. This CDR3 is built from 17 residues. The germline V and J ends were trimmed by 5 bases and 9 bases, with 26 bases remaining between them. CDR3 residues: CASSEVMPGTDLREQFF. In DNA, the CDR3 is TGTGCCAGCTCAGAGGTCATGCCCGGGACTGATCTCCGTGAGCAGTTCTTC.

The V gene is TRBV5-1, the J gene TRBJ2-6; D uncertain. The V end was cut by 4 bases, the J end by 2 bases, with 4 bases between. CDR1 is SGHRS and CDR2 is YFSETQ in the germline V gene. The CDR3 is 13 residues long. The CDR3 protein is CASSPAGANVLTF. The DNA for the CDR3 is TGCGCCAGCAGCCCGGCTGGGGCCAACGTCCTGACTTTC. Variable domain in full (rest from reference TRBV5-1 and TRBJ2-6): KAGVTQTPRYLIKTRGQQVTLSCSPISGHRSVSWYQQTPGQGLQFLFEYFSETQRNKGNFPGRFSGRQFSNSRSEMNVSTLELGDSALYLCASSPAGANVLTFGAGSRLTVL.

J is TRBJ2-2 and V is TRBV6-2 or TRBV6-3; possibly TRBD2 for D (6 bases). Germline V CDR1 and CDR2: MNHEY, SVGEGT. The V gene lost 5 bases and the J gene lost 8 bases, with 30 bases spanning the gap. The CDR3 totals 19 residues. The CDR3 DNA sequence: TGTGCCAGCAGTCCAACTGGCCTGGCGGGGCCCAAGTTGAGGGGGGAGCTGTTTTTT. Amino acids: CASSPTGLAGPKLRGELFF.

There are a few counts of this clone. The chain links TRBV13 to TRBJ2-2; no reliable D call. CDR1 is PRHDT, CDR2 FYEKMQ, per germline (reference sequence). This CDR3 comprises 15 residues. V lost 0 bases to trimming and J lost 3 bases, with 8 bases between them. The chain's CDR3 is CASSLGRIYTGELFF. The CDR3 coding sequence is TGTGCCAGCAGCTTAGGCCGAATATACACCGGGGAGCTGTTTTTT. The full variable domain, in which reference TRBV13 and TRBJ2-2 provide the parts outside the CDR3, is AAGVIQSPRHLIKEKRETATLKCYPIPRHDTVYWYQQGPGQDPQFLISFYEKMQSDKGSIPDRFSAQQFSDYHSELNMSSLELGDSALYFCASSLGRIYTGELFFGEGSRLTVL.

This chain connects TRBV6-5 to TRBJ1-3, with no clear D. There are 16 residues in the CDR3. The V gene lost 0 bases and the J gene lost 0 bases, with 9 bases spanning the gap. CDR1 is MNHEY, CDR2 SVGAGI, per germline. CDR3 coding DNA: TGTGCCAGCAGTTACTCCATGGGCACCTCTGGAAACACCATATATTTT. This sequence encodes CASSYSMGTSGNTIYF.

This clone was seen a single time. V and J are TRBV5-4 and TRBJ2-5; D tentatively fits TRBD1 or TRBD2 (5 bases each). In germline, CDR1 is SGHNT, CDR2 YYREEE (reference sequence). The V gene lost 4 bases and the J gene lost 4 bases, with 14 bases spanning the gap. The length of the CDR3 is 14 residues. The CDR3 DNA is TGTGCCAGCAGCCCCGAGGGGCCCCGAGAGACCCAGTACTTC. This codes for CASSPEGPRETQYF.

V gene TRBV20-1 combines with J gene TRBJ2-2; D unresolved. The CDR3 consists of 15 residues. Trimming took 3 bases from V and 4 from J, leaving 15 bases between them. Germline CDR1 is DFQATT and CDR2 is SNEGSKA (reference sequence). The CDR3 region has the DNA TGCAGTGCTAGTGACCCGAATGTAGGCACCGGGGAGCTGTTTTTT. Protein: CSASDPNVGTGELFF.

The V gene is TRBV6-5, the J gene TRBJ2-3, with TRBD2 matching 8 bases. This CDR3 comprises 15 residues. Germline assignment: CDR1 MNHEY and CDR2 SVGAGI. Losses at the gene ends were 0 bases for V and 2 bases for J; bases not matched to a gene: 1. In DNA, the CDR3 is TGTGCCAGCAGTTACTCGCGGGGGGCCACAGATACGCAGTATTTT. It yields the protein CASSYSRGATDTQYF.

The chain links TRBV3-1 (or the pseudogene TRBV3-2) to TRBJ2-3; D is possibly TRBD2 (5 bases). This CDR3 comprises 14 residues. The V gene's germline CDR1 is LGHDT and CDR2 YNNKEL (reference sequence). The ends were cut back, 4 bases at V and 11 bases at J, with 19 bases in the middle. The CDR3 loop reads CASSLPLGRVGQYF. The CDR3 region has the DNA TGTGCCAGCAGCCTACCATTAGGGCGGGTAGGGCAGTATTTT.

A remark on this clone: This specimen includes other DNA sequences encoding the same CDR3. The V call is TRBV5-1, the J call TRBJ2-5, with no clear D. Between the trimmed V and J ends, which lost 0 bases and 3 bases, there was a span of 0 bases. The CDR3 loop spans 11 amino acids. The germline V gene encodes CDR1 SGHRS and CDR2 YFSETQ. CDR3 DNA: TGCGCCAGCAGCTTGGAAGAGACCCAGTACTTC. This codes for CASSLEETQYF. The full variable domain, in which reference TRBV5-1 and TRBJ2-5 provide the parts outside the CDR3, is KAGVTQTPRYLIKTRGQQVTLSCSPISGHRSVSWYQQTPGQGLQFLFEYFSETQRNKGNFPGRFSGRQFSNSRSEMNVSTLELGDSALYLCASSLEETQYFGPGTRLLVL.

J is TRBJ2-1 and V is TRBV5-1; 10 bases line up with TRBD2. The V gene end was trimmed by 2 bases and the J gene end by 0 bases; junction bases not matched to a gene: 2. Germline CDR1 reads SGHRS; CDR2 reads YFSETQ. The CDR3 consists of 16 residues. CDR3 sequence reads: CASSLERGGSYNEQFF. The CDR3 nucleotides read TGCGCCAGCAGCTTAGAGCGGGGGGGCTCCTACAATGAGCAGTTCTTC.

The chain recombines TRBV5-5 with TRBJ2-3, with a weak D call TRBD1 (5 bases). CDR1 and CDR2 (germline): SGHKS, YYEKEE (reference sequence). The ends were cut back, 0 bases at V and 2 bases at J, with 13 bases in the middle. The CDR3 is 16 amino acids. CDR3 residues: CASSLGGNSATDTQYF. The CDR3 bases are TGTGCCAGCAGCTTGGGGGGCAATTCGGCCACAGATACGCAGTATTTT.

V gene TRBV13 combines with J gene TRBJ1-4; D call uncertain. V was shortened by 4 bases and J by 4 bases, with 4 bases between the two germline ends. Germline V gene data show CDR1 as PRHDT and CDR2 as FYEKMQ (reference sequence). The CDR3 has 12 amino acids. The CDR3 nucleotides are TGTGCCAGCAGCTCCGTTAATGAAAAACTGTTTTTT. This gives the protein CASSSVNEKLFF.

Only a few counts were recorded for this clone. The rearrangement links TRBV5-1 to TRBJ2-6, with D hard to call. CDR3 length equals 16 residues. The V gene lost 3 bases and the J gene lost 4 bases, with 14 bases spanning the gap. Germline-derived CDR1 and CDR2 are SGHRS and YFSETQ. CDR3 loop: CASSSPELAGANVLTF. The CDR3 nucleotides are TGCGCCAGCAGCTCCCCTGAGTTGGCCGGGGCCAACGTCCTGACTTTC.

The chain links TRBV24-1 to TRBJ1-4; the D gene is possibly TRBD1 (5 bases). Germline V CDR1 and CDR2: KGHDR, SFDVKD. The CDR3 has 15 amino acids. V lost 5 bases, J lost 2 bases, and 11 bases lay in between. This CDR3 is CATSGGGGTNEKLFF. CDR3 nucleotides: TGTGCCACCAGTGGCGGCGGGGGGACTAATGAAAAACTGTTTTTT.

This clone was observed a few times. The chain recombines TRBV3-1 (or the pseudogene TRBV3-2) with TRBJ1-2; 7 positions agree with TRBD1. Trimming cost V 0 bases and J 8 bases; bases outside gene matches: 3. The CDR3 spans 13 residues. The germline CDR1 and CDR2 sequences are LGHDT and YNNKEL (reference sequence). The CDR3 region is CASSQEPGGGYTF. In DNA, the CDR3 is TGTGCCAGCAGCCAAGAGCCAGGGGGAGGCTACACCTTC.

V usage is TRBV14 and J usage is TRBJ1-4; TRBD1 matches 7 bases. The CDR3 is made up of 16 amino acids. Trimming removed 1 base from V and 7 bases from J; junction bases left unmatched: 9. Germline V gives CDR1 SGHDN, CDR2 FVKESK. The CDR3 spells CASSQVLTGLSEKLFF. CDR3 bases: TGTGCCAGCAGCCAAGTCTTGACAGGGTTGAGTGAAAAACTGTTTTTT.

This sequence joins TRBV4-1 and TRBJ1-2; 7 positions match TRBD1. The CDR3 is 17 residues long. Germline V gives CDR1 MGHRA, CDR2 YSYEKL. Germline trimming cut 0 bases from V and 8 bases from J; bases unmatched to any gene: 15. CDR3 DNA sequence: TGCGCCAGCAGCCAAGATAGGGGGCCTTCAATGTTGTCGGGCTACACCTTC. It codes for CASSQDRGPSMLSGYTF.